This entry features one T cell receptor beta chain sequence. Its specificity is unknown. Clones were read by immunoSEQ multiplex PCR, and TCRdb kept only the in-frame ones, dropping some. The table has about 150,000 clones, approximately 89% seen once. The germline CDR1 and CDR2 sequences are SQVTM and ANQGSEA. With 0 bases removed from V and 3 bases from J, the gap between germline ends came to 12 bases. The length of the CDR3 is 15 residues. The data stem from a study of T cell responses to AZD1222 COVID-19 vaccine. Study background: Second-dose schedules of about 4 or about 12 weeks were combined.

Findings of the study overall: Spike-specific TCRs gained breadth and depth after people received two AZD1222 doses.

Sequencing was performed on peripheral blood, taken on day 0 of AZD1222 vaccination. V usage is TRBV29-1 and J usage is TRBJ2-4, with D possibly TRBD2 on 6 matching bases. The TCR sequence derives from an adult in good health. CDR3 bases: TGCAGCGTTGAAGAGGGGCAGGGAGGCAAAAACATTCAGTACTTC. It translates to CSVEEGQGGKNIQYF.